Listed below are T cell receptor beta chains from one sample, sequenced in a study of graft-versus-host responses after intestinal transplantation. Assay: immunoSEQ multiplex PCR; the TCRdb copy retains only in-frame clones and omits some. Of some 10,000 clones in the sample, approximately 80% were seen once. The sample consisted of ileum tissue, taken 450 to 480 days after intestinal transplantation. Source of these receptors: a human patient who received an intestinal transplant, so some T cells may come from the graft donor. Each CDR3 is given with its conserved first and last residue. Size tells how often a clone was seen (once, few, many) or the class of an expanded clone, and some rows leave it out.

v_gene,j_gene,abundance,CDR3aa
TRBV5-4,TRBJ2-2,-,CASSAQGLGGELFF
TRBV5-6,TRBJ1-1,-,CASSFATGLYQNTEAFF
TRBV19,TRBJ2-7,-,CASSPEGGNSYEQYF
TRBV4-1,TRBJ1-5,-,CASSQVPGGAGNQPQHF
TRBV12-5,TRBJ1-3,-,CASGPPGGRSSGNTIYF
TRBV10-2,TRBJ2-7,-,CASSDPLGLFSEQYF
TRBV5-1,TRBJ1-4,-,CASRIQGAEKLFF
TRBV4-1,TRBJ2-2,-,CASSLTWDRNTGELFF
TRBV12-5,TRBJ2-5,-,CASGPGLSGSNQETQYF
TRBV7-9,TRBJ1-6,few,CASSSRGTGANSPLHF
TRBV27,TRBJ2-1,-,CASNNLGSYNEQFF
TRBV14,TRBJ1-3,-,CASSQDLISGNTIYF
TRBV29-1,TRBJ1-1,-,CSVKTGNTEAFF
TRBV4-1,-,-,CASSQVRQGGPIEQYF
TRBV5-4,TRBJ2-1,-,CASSLMGGGPSRQFF
TRBV9,TRBJ1-6,-,CASSVLVRISPLHF
TRBV19,TRBJ1-5,once,CASSIVPGGTIQPQHF
TRBV5-1,TRBJ2-1,-,CASSPGLAKYNEQFF